This T cell receptor beta chain was sequenced in a study of human T cells and chemical hapten exposure (dated by TCRdb to the early 2020s). With respect to the entire study: For sensitization, 2% DPC in acetone was applied to a 2 cm by 2 cm area of upper inner arm skin. Patients additionally received weekly therapeutic DPC doses to the scalp throughout the approximately 25-week study period. Patch testing on the upper back used Finn chambers containing 0.01% DPC, with scoring done after 6 days according to International Contact Dermatitis Research Group standards. The patient cohort, mostly female, included alopecia areata with under or over 50% scalp involvement, alopecia totalis and alopecia universalis. The libraries were sequenced as a pool, and the TCR yield per sample differed mostly because of small variations in library volumes within the pool. In alopecia patients, the study followed how the peripheral blood TCR repertoire changed in vivo over primary and secondary sensitization to diphenylcyclopropenone (DPC), a hapten. Patient blood was sampled pre-sensitization (week 0) and at 2, 6 and about 24 weeks after DPC sensitization. For TCR sequencing, blood came from 25 to 35 alopecia patients at anywhere from one to four time points (pre-sensitization, 2, 6 and 24 weeks).

Sample time point, as interpreted from the label and publication: patch test 1, 2 weeks after DPC sensitization. In light of the paper, this sample's treatment or condition label describes: therapeutic diphenylcyclopropenone sensitization with weekly scalp DPC. At every patch-test visit, the blood draw took place before the patch test was put on. Patients were eligible if aged 18 to 70, diagnosed with alopecia and judged suitable for DPC therapy, and pregnant patients were excluded. Total RNA was extracted from unfractionated whole blood that had been collected in Tempus Blood RNA tubes. Libraries were built with RACE. This sample was sequenced with a NextSeq 500. During library preparation, unique molecular identifiers were attached to individual cDNA molecules so that TCRs could be counted in a quantitative, reproducible way. Both TCR alpha and TCR beta chains were sequenced from each blood RNA sample. In the paper's pipeline: A median of roughly 99,000 TCRs per sample was observed, with a range of about 20,000 to 750,000. The Decombinator software suite was used to annotate V, J and CDR3 in the TCR reads. To make PS versus PT1 abundance plots, every sample was subsampled to the same number of TCRs (28,000). TCRs were defined as expanded if absent before sensitization and observed at least eight times at the 2-week time point. TCRdb took the public reads, trimmed them with fastp at Q25, ran MiXCR for clone calling and kept in-frame beta chains. Here each entry gathers all rows of one CDR3 protein and keeps the most common genes and DNA. The V and J calls shown here were made by TCRdb, not taken from the authors' results. The sample yields 300,000 to 450,000 distinct CDR3 sequences; approximately 5.1% were counted once. In total, the top ten clones hold under 2.5% of the sample.

There are 14 amino acids in the CDR3, from cysteine to phenylalanine inclusive. The entry retains the CDR3 DNA only, 42 bases that are in frame from base 1. The germline V gene specifies SGHAT as CDR1 and FQNNGV as CDR2. V is clipped by 0 bases and J by 9 bases, and the sequence between their germline boundaries is 14 bases long. About this clonotype itself: Its antigen specificity is not known. Within one base of it there is no much larger clone, and no base qualities were kept.

Broader findings and caveats from the paper: Alopecia, a presumed autoimmune disease, was present in all patients, so the immune response of the patients might differ from that of healthy individuals. Patch test score was positively correlated with the number of PT1 expanded TCRs, with significance at thresholds 8, 16 and 32 but not at 4. DPC sensitization did not change how many TCRs were above 1 in 1000 frequency, and no evidence was found of alterations in global repertoire structure. Repeated subsampling changed both the strength of the expansion versus patch-test correlation and the threshold at which the correlation became significant. Expanded TCRs formed significantly more large CDR3 similarity clusters than pre-sensitization or healthy control sets, consistent with antigen-driven responses.

Sequenced here: whole blood, sampled in connection with sensitization to the hapten diphenylcyclopropenone (DPC). The source of this sequence is a woman aged 45 to 65 with alopecia areata. Some clones in this sample may be carry-over from other donors' samples. Rearrangement joined TRBV11-2 to TRBJ1-2; the D gene lacks a confident call. CDR3 reads: CASSLDRGRSRYTF. The sequence in DNA is TGTGCCAGCAGCTTAGATCGAGGACGGTCCCGCTACACCTTC.